The rows below give T cell receptor beta chains drawn from one sample of a study of post-analysis software for immune sequencing data. Via MiXCR, TCRdb re-called the PCR reads, giving one row per CDR3 protein. Of fewer than 600,000 distinct CDR3 sequences in the sample, less than 45% are singletons; the top ten hold 12%. Specimen: blood. These receptors all stem from a girl aged 5 to 17 with multiple sclerosis. Both conserved end residues are part of each CDR3. A D gene is named only where the DNA matches it firmly. The size field is filled for only some rows; it gives once, few, many or a size class.

length: 13
D: NA
V: TRBV12-3/TRBV12-4
size: NA
J: TRBJ1-2
DNA: TGTGCCAGCAGTTTATGGGCAGAATATGGCTACACCTTC
CDR3: CASSLWAEYGYTF

length: 15
D: NA
V: TRBV28
size: few
J: TRBJ2-7
DNA: TGTGCCAGCAGTTTATTGGGTAGGGCTGGCTACGAGCAGTACTTC
CDR3: CASSLLGRAGYEQYF

length: 16
D: TRBD2
V: TRBV3-1
size: NA
J: TRBJ2-3
DNA: TGTGCCAGCAGCCAAGAAGTAGCGGGAGGTAAAGATACGCAGTATTTT
CDR3: CASSQEVAGGKDTQYF

length: 15
D: TRBD1
V: TRBV4-3
size: NA
J: TRBJ2-7
DNA: TGCGCCAGCAGCCAAGATGGGAGACAGGGCTACGAGCAGTACTTC
CDR3: CASSQDGRQGYEQYF

length: 16
D: NA
V: TRBV7-2
size: NA
J: TRBJ2-5
DNA: TGTGCCAGCAGCCGGACACCAGGGGTGGATGAAGAGACCCAGTACTTC
CDR3: CASSRTPGVDEETQYF

length: 17
D: NA
V: TRBV11-2
size: NA
J: TRBJ1-5
DNA: TGTGCCAGCAGCTTAGACTCCGGGTCCTTAGGTTTGCAGCCCCAGCATTTT
CDR3: CASSLDSGSLGLQPQHF

length: 14
D: NA
V: TRBV4-2
size: NA
J: TRBJ2-1
DNA: TGTGCCAGCAGTCCTAGCGAGATCTACAATGAGCAGTTCTTC
CDR3: CASSPSEIYNEQFF

length: 17
D: NA
V: TRBV24-1
size: NA
J: TRBJ2-1
DNA: TGTGCCACCAGTGACCCCCCCGGAGTTGGGTCTGACAATGAGCAGTTCTTC
CDR3: CATSDPPGVGSDNEQFF

length: 15
D: TRBD2
V: TRBV7-2
size: NA
J: TRBJ2-1
DNA: TGTGCCAGCAGCAGAGAAGGACTAGTCTACAATGAGCAGTTCTTC
CDR3: CASSREGLVYNEQFF

length: 14
D: NA
V: TRBV7-9
size: NA
J: TRBJ2-7
DNA: TGTGCCAGCAGCTTAGGAGGGACCTATCGCGAGCAGTACTTC
CDR3: CASSLGGTYREQYF

length: 18
D: NA
V: TRBV12-3/TRBV12-4
size: NA
J: TRBJ1-5
DNA: TGTGCCAGCAGTTTCGGGGACCCTCCTAGGTGGGGCAATCAGCCCCAGCATTTT
CDR3: CASSFGDPPRWGNQPQHF

length: 16
D: NA
V: TRBV6-2/TRBV6-3
size: few
J: TRBJ2-1
DNA: TGTGCCAGCAGCCGTCCGACTAGGTCGGGGCAAAATGAGCAGTTCTTC
CDR3: CASSRPTRSGQNEQFF

length: 15
D: TRBD2
V: TRBV2
size: once
J: TRBJ2-1
DNA: TGTGCCAGCCCTCTCACTAGCGGGAGTGGAAATGAGCAGTTCTTC
CDR3: CASPLTSGSGNEQFF

length: 14
D: TRBD1
V: TRBV28
size: NA
J: TRBJ2-7
DNA: TGTGCCAGCAGATCGGGACAGGGCCTCTACGAGCAGTACTTC
CDR3: CASRSGQGLYEQYF

length: 18
D: NA
V: TRBV5-1
size: NA
J: TRBJ2-1
DNA: TGCGCCAGCAGCGTAAATAGCGCGAGGGCCAAAGGATCGGATGAGCAGTTCTTC
CDR3: CASSVNSARAKGSDEQFF

length: 13
D: TRBD2
V: TRBV12-3/TRBV12-4
size: NA
J: TRBJ2-1
DNA: TGTGCCAGCAGTTTAGGACTAGCGGGAGAGGTGTTCTTC
CDR3: CASSLGLAGEVFF

length: 12
D: NA
V: TRBV29-1
size: NA
J: TRBJ1-5
DNA: TGCAGCGTCCAGGATAGCAATCAGCCCCAGCATTTT
CDR3: CSVQDSNQPQHF

length: 13
D: NA
V: TRBV20-1
size: few
J: TRBJ2-7
DNA: TGCAGTGCGGGGGGCGGGGAAAGGGACGAGCAGTACTTC
CDR3: CSAGGGERDEQYF

length: 14
D: TRBD1
V: TRBV28
size: NA
J: TRBJ1-2
DNA: TGTGCCAGCAGTTTTTTCGGACAGGACTATGGCTACACCTTC
CDR3: CASSFFGQDYGYTF

length: 17
D: TRBD2
V: TRBV6-1
size: few
J: TRBJ2-7
DNA: TGTGCCAGCAGTTTCGGACTAGCGGGAGGCGAATCCTACGAGCAGTACTTC
CDR3: CASSFGLAGGESYEQYF

length: 16
D: NA
V: TRBV28
size: NA
J: TRBJ1-6
DNA: TGTGCCAGCAGTTTTTTCGGGAGCTCCTATAATTCACCCCTCCACTTT
CDR3: CASSFFGSSYNSPLHF

length: 16
D: TRBD1
V: TRBV10-1
size: NA
J: TRBJ2-1
DNA: TGCGCCAGCAGCGGTAGACAGGGTTTCCCCTCCAATGAGCAGTTCTTC
CDR3: CASSGRQGFPSNEQFF

length: 16
D: NA
V: TRBV7-8
size: NA
J: TRBJ1-4
DNA: TGTGCCAGCAGCCGGGCGGGGGGTCGATCTGGTGAAAAACTGTTTTTT
CDR3: CASSRAGGRSGEKLFF

length: 16
D: TRBD2
V: TRBV28
size: NA
J: TRBJ2-1
DNA: TGTGCCAGCAGAGGAGTAGCGGGAGCCTTTGGGGATGAGCAGTTCTTC
CDR3: CASRGVAGAFGDEQFF

length: 11
D: NA
V: TRBV7-3
size: NA
J: TRBJ2-6
DNA: TGTGCCAGCAAGGCGGACAACGTCCTGACTTTC
CDR3: CASKADNVLTF

length: 12
D: TRBD1
V: TRBV20-1
size: few
J: TRBJ1-2
DNA: TGCAGTTCAAAACAGGGGACCTATGGCTACACCTTC
CDR3: CSSKQGTYGYTF

length: 12
D: NA
V: TRBV10-2
size: few
J: TRBJ2-7
DNA: TGCGCCAGCAGTGAGACAGATTACGAGCAGTACTTC
CDR3: CASSETDYEQYF

length: 13
D: NA
V: TRBV28
size: NA
J: TRBJ2-5
DNA: TGTGCCAGCAGCCCCCCAGCGGGTAGGACCCAGTACTTC
CDR3: CASSPPAGRTQYF

length: 15
D: TRBD2
V: TRBV29-1
size: few
J: TRBJ2-7
DNA: TGCAGCGTCGGGGGACTAGCGGGAGCCTTCTACGAGCAGTACTTC
CDR3: CSVGGLAGAFYEQYF

length: 14
D: NA
V: TRBV20-1
size: NA
J: TRBJ2-1
DNA: TGCAGTGCCCTCACCACGCTAGCCTTAAATGAGCAGTTCTTC
CDR3: CSALTTLALNEQFF